This record concerns one T cell receptor (beta chain) sequence. This sample is part of a study of blood T cell repertoires in COVID-19. As originally analysed: How many nucleated cells were present was estimated from reference gene primer amplification. Clones were read by immunoSEQ multiplex PCR, and TCRdb kept only the in-frame ones, dropping some. From that table come the V and J calls and clone size; the DNA was used to work out D and trimming. The data show some 250,000 clones, with approximately 86% seen just once and less than 4% held by the top ten. The CDR3 has 15 amino acids. V trimming: 5 bases; J trimming: 0 bases; junction bases outside the gene matches: 7. Looked up from germline, CDR1 is MNHEY and CDR2 is SVGAGI.

This receptor was obtained from a woman younger than 45 who had recovered from COVID-19. The sequenced material came from peripheral blood. The chain recombines TRBV6-5 with TRBJ2-7, with TRBD1 matching 7 bases. CDR3 residues: CASSPRDSYSYEQYF. The CDR3 DNA reads as TGTGCCAGCAGTCCTAGGGACAGTTACTCCTACGAGCAGTACTTC.